The TCR beta chain described here comes from a study of blood T cell repertoires in COVID-19. With 3 bases removed from V and 5 bases from J, the gap between germline ends came to 14 bases. CDR1 is KGHSH and CDR2 is LQKENI in the germline V gene. This CDR3 has 14 amino acids. The method was immunoSEQ multiplex PCR; TCRdb's version includes in-frame clones alone and lacks a portion of them. The profile shows about 270,000 clones, about 91% of them singletons. The sample comprised PBMCs or T cells enriched from blood (not recorded which). The V call is TRBV18, the J call TRBJ2-7; TRBD2 might be the D (5 bases). This TCR was recovered from a woman aged 40-49 years with acute COVID-19. CDR3 in DNA: TGTGCCAGCTCACCCGGGCTAGCCCCCGACGAGCAGTACTTC. Amino acid sequence: CASSPGLAPDEQYF.